Each of the 9 T cell receptor beta chains below was sequenced from the same sample in a study of shared clonotypes between healthy human individuals. Some clones are missing from TCRdb's copy, which holds only in-frame ones; the method was immunoSEQ multiplex PCR. The table shows around 1 million clones, with over 75% occurring only once. The specimen was memory CD4+ T cells sorted from blood. The subset: CD45RA-negative fraction. Receptors originate from a man younger than 35 in good health.

The chain has TRBV6-6 and TRBJ2-5, with D possibly matching TRBD2 (5 bases). The germline V and J ends were trimmed by 5 bases and 1 base, with 8 bases remaining between them. CDR3 length equals 13 residues. CDR1 and CDR2 (germline): MNHNY, SVGAGI (reference sequence). CDR3 residues: CASSKGVQETQYF. The CDR3 DNA reads TGTGCCAGCAGTAAGGGAGTCCAAGAGACCCAGTACTTC.

This chain connects TRBV5-5 to TRBJ1-1; 7 bases are a match to TRBD1. Germline assignment: CDR1 SGHKS and CDR2 YYEKEE (reference sequence). The ends lost 1 base at V and 0 bases at J; junction bases unmatched: 12. The CDR3 sequence is 18 residues long. CDR3 amino acids: CASSLKGTVHLMNTEAFF. The CDR3 DNA follows: TGTGCCAGCAGCTTGAAAGGGACAGTCCATCTTATGAACACTGAAGCTTTCTTT.

The chain's CDR3 is CAINDRGLLYEQYF. CDR3 sequence (DNA): TGTGCCATCAATGATCGGGGACTGTTATACGAGCAGTACTTC. The chain combines TRBV10-3 with TRBJ2-7; a weak D match, TRBD2 (6 bases). The germline CDR1 and CDR2 sequences are ENHRY and SYGVKD. The CDR3 length is 14 residues. Trimming took off 7 bases at V and 4 bases at J, with 17 bases between the two ends.

This clone was detected many times. The chain couples TRBV5-1 to TRBJ2-1, with D unresolved. This CDR3 spans 13 amino acids. The V gene's germline CDR1 is SGHRS and CDR2 YFSETQ. V dropped 4 bases and J dropped 4 bases, with 9 bases sitting between them. The DNA for the CDR3 is TGCGCCAGCAGCCTGGCTGATTACAATGAGCAGTTCTTC. Translated: CASSLADYNEQFF.

This chain connects TRBV7-2 to TRBJ2-3; D may be TRBD2 (6 bases). This CDR3 region has 15 residues. The germline V gene has CDR1 SGHTA and CDR2 FQGNSA. Trimming removed 3 bases at V and 6 bases at J, with 16 bases between. This CDR3 reads CASSLIEIGRDTQYF. DNA for the CDR3: TGTGCCAGCAGCTTGATCGAGATTGGGAGGGATACGCAGTATTTT.

The chain uses TRBV19 and TRBJ1-3, with D hard to call. CDR1 LNHDA and CDR2 SQIVND come from the germline V gene (reference sequence). The V gene lost 5 bases and the J gene lost 0 bases, with 11 bases spanning the gap. The CDR3 has 15 amino acids. CDR3 residues: CASSGRGSSGNTIYF. CDR3 bases: TGTGCCAGTAGTGGGCGCGGGAGCTCTGGAAACACCATATATTTT.

The gene calls are TRBV6-4 and TRBJ2-2; the D gene is possibly TRBD1 (6 bases). Trimming shortened V by 4 bases and J by 4 bases, and 13 bases separated the two germline ends. From germline, CDR1 is MRHNA and CDR2 SNTAGT. CDR3 length: 15 residues. The CDR3 sequence: CASSAEDSSTGELFF. CDR3 DNA sequence: TGTGCCAGCAGTGCCGAGGACAGCAGCACCGGGGAGCTGTTTTTT.

The chain combines TRBV2 with TRBJ1-2; the match to TRBD1 covers 7 bases. The trim removed 6 bases at V and 0 bases at J, leaving 7 bases unmatched. The CDR3 contains 15 residues. CDR1 and CDR2 (germline): SNHLY, FYNNEI. The CDR3 coding sequence is TGTGCCAGCAGAACTGACAGGGAGGCTAACTATGGCTACACCTTC. Translation gives CASRTDREANYGYTF.

This clone was seen a few times. This chain uses TRBV9 with TRBJ1-3; D is undetermined. CDR1 and CDR2 (germline): SGDLS, YYNGEE. V was shortened by 3 bases and J by 0 bases, with 10 bases between the two germline ends. This CDR3 region has 15 residues. CDR3 protein: CASSARVSSGNTIYF. The CDR3 region has the DNA TGTGCCAGCAGCGCCCGCGTGAGCTCTGGAAACACCATATATTTT.